The clone carrying this T cell receptor (beta chain) was seen repeatedly, ten times or more. Amplification of TCR beta CDR3 regions used RNA transcripts. Scientists carried out first-round RT-PCR using HTBI primers and then a second-round multiplex PCR. One entry per CDR3 protein, called by TCRdb with MiXCR from the multiplex PCR reads. The table lists about 210,000 distinct CDR3 sequences, approximately 28% of them singletons. The data stem from a study of Graves' ophthalmopathy and Graves' hyperthyroidism. The diagnosis combined clinical symptoms, thyroxine, TRAb, thyroid ultrasound and orbital computed tomography scans. The germline V gene encodes CDR1 SQVTM and CDR2 ANQGSEA. The CDR3 totals 15 residues. Deletions cut 1 base from V and 3 bases from J, with 15 bases between.

The rearrangement joins TRBV29-1 to TRBJ1-2; D is possibly TRBD1 (5 bases). Sample: peripheral blood. This receptor was taken from a middle-aged man with Graves' ophthalmopathy. The CDR3 DNA reads TGCAGCGTTGAAGCGCAGGGTCCCCACCACTATGGCTACACCTTC. This codes for CSVEAQGPHHYGYTF.